This T cell receptor beta chain is drawn from a study of response to subunit inactivated influenza vaccine. There are a few counts of this clonotype. TCRdb ran MiXCR on the RT-PCR reads and lists one entry per CDR3 protein. The sample contains about 520,000 distinct CDR3 sequences, approximately 7.2% of which appear only once. The material sequenced was PBMCs from blood, taken less than 30 months after vaccination. This clonotype was obtained from a man in his fifties or sixties who received an inactivated influenza vaccine.

The CDR3 DNA follows: TGTGCCACCAGTGATTTTTCCCCGCCGGGACTACCCTCCAATGAGCAGTTCTTC. Translation: CATSDFSPPGLPSNEQFF. This chain joins TRBV24-1 and TRBJ2-1; TRBD2 matches 7 bases. CDR1 is KGHDR, CDR2 SFDVKD, per germline. V lost 1 base to trimming and J lost 6 bases; unmatched junction nucleotides: 14. This CDR3 is 18 amino acids long.